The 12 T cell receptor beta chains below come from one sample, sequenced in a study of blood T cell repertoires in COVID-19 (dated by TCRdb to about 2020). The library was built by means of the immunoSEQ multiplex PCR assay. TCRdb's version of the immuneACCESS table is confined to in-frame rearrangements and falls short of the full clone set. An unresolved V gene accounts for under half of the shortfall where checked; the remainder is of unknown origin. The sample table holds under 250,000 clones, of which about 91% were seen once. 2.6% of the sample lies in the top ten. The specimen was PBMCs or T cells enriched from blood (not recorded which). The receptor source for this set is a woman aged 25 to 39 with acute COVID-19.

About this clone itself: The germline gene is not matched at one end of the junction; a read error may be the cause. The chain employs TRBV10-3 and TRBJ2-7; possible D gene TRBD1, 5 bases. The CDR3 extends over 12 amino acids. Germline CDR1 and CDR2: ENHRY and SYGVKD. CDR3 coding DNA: TGTGCCATCAGTGACCCGGACAAAGAATGGCGCTTC. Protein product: CAISDPDKEWRF.

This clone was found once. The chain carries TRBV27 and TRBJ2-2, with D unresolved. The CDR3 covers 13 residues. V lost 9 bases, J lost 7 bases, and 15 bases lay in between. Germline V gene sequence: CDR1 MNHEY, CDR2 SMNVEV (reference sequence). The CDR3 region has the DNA TGTGCCAGATGTTGTCGGCGGCACGGGGAGCTGTTTTTT. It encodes CARCCRRHGELFF.

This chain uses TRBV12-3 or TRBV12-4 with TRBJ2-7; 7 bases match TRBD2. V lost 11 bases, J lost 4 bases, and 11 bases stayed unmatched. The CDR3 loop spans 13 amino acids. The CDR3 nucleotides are TGTGCCTCACGGCCAGCGGGGTGGTACGAGCAGTACTTC. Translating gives CASRPAGWYEQYF.

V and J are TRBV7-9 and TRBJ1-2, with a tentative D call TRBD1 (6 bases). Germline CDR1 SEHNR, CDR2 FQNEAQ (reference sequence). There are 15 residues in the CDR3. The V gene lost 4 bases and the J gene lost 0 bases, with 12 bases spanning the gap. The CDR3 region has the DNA TGTGCCAGCAGCTCCATGGACAGTTCTAACTATGGCTACACCTTC. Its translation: CASSSMDSSNYGYTF.

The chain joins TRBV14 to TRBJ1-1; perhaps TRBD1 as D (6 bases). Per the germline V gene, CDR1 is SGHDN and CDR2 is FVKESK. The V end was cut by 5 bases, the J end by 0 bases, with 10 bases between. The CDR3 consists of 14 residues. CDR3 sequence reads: CASSWGGMNTEAFF. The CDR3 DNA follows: TGTGCCAGCAGCTGGGGGGGCATGAACACTGAAGCTTTCTTT. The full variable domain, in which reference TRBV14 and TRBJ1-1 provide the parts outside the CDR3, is EAGVTQFPSHSVIEKGQTVTLRCDPISGHDNLYWYRRVMGKEIKFLLHFVKESKQDESGMPNNRFLAERTGGTYSTLKVQPAELEDSGVYFCASSWGGMNTEAFFGQGTRLTVV.

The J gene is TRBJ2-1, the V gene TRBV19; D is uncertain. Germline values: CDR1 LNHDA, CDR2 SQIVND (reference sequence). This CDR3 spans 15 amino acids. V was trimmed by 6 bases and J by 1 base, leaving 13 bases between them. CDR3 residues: CASSLDTNSYNEQFF. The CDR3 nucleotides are TGTGCCAGTAGCCTCGACACCAATTCCTACAATGAGCAGTTCTTC.

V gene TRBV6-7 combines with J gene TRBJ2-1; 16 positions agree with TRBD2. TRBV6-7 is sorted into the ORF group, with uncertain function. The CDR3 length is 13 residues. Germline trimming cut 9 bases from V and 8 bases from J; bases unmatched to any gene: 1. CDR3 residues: CARGLAGGHEQFF. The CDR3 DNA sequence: TGTGCCAGGGGACTAGCGGGGGGGCATGAGCAGTTCTTC.

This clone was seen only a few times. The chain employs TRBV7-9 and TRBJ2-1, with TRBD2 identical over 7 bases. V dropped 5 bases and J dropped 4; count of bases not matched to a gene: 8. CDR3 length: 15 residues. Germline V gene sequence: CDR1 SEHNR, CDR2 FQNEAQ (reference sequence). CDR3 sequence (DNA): TGTGCCAGCAGCGGTCTAGCGGCCTCTTACAATGAGCAGTTCTTC. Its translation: CASSGLAASYNEQFF.

In nucleotides, the CDR3 is TGTGCCAGCAGCCAAGTGAGGAATTCACCCCTCCACTTT. This codes for CASSQVRNSPLHF. The chain employs TRBV3-1 (or the pseudogene TRBV3-2) and TRBJ1-6; D unclear. This CDR3 has 13 amino acids. The germline V gene encodes CDR1 LGHDT and CDR2 YNNKEL (reference sequence). V gave up 1 base and J gave up 7 bases, with 5 bases separating them.

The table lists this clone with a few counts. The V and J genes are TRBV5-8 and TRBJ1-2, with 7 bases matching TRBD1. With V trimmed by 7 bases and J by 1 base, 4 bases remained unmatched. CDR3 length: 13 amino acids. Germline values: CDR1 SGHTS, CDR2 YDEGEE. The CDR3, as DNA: TGTGCCAGCCGCAGACAGGGTAACTATGGCTACACCTTC. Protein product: CASRRQGNYGYTF.

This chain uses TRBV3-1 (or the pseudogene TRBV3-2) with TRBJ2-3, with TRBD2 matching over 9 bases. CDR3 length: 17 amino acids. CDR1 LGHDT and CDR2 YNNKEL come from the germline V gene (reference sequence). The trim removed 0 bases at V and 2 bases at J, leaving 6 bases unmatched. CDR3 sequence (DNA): TGTGCCAGCAGCCAAGAAGGGGTAGCGGGGGACACAGATACGCAGTATTTT. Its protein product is CASSQEGVAGDTDTQYF.

The CDR3 spells CASSEEGSSSGNTIYF. CDR3 DNA sequence: TGTGCCAGCAGTGAAGAAGGGAGTAGCTCTGGAAACACCATATATTTT. The J gene is TRBJ1-3, the V gene TRBV2; D is unresolved. This CDR3 contains 16 residues. V dropped 1 base and J dropped 0 bases, with 10 bases sitting between them. Germline V gene data show CDR1 as SNHLY and CDR2 as FYNNEI.